This T cell receptor (beta chain) was recovered during a study of blood T cell repertoires in COVID-19. Looking at the study overall: Material from acute and convalescent COVID-19 was sourced from the United States, Italy and Spain. T cells, B-cell-depleted T cells, or PBMCs supplied cDNA or gDNA.

Seattle's cohort entered during active infection and was followed longitudinally. This clone was recorded a few times. Per the authors' pipeline: Counts of nucleated cells, estimated from reference gene primer amplification, were obtained. The table came from immunoSEQ multiplex PCR; TCRdb's copy has only in-frame clones and leaves some out. Clonal size and the V and J genes are those of that table, whereas D and trimming came from the DNA. This table has 250,000 or so clones, approximately 90% appearing once. Trimming cost V 5 bases and J 3 bases; bases outside gene matches: 2. Germline V CDR1 and CDR2: SGHDT, YYEEEE. CDR3 size: 14 residues.

This rearrangement joins TRBV5-6 to TRBJ2-1; TRBD2 agrees at 10 bases. The sequence was collected from a woman in her twenties or thirties with COVID-19, enrolled during active disease. Material: peripheral blood. CDR3: CASRRTSGYNEQFF. CDR3 sequence (DNA): TGTGCCAGCAGGCGGACTAGCGGCTACAATGAGCAGTTCTTC.